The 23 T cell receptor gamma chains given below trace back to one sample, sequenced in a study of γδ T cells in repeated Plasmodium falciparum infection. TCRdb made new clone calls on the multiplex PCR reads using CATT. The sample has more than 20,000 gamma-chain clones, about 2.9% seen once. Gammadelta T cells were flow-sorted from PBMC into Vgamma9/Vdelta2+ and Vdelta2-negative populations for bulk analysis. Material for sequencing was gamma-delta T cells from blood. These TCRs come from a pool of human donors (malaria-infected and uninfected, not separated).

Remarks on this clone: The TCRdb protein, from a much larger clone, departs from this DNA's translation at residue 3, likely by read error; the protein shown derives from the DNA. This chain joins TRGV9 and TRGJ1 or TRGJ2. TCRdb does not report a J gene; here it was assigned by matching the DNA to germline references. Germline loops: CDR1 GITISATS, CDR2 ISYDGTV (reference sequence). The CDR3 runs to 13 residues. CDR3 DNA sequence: TGTGCCTCGTGGGATTACATTTATTATAAGAAACTCTTT. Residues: CASWDYIYYKKLF.

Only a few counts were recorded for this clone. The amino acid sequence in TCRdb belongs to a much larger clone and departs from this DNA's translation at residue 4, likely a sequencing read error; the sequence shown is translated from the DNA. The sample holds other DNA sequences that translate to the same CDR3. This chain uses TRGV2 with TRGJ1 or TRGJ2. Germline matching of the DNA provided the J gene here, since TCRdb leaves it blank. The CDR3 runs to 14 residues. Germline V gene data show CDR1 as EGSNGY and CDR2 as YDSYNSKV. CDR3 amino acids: CATRDDSNYYKKLF. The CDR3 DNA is TGTGCCACCAGGGACGATTCGAATTATTATAAGAAACTCTTT.

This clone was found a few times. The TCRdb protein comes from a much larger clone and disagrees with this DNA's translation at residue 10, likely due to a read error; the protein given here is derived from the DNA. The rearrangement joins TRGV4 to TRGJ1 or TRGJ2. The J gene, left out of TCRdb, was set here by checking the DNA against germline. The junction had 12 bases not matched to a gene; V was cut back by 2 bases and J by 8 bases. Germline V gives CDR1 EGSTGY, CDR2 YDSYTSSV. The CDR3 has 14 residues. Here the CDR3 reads CATWDAVSGDKKLF. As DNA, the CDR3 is TGTGCCACCTGGGATGCAGTTTCCGGTGATAAGAAACTCTTT.

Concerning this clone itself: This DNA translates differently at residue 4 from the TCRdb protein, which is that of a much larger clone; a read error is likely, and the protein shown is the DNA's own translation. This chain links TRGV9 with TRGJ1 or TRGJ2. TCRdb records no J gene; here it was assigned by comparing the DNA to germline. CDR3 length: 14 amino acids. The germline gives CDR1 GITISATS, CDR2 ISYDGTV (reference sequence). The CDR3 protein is CALCEVHNHYKKLF. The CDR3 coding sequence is TGTGCCTTGTGTGAGGTGCATAATCATTATAAGAAACTCTTT.

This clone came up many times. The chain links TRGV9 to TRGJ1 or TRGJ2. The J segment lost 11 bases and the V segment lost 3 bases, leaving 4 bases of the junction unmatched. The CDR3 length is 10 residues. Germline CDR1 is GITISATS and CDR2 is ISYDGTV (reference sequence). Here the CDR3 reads CALWEYQKLF. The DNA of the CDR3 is TGTGCCTTGTGGGAGTATCAGAAACTCTTT.

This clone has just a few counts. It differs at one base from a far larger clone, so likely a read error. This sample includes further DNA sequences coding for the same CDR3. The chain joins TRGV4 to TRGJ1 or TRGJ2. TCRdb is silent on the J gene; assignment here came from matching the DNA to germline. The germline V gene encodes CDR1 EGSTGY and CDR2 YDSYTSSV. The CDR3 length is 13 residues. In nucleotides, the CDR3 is TGTGCCACCTGGGATGGTTCCAATTACAAGAAACTCTTT. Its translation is CATWDGSNYKKLF.

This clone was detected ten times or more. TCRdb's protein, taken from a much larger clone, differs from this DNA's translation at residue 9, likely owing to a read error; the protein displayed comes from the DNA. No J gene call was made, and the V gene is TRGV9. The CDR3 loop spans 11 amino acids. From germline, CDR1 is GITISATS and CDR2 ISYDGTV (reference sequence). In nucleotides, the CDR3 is TGTGCCTTGTGGGAGGTGTCGGTGAGACTCTTT. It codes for CALWEVSVRLF.

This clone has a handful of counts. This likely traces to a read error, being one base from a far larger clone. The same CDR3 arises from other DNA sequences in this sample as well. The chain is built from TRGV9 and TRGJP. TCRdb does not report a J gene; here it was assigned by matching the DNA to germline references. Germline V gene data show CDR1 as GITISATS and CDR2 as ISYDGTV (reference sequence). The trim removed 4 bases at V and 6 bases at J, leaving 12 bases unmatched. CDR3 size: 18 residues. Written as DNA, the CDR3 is TGTGCCTTGTGGGAAGTGCGGAGAGGAGAGTTGGGCAAAAAAATCAAGGTATTT. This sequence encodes CALWEVRRGELGKKIKVF.

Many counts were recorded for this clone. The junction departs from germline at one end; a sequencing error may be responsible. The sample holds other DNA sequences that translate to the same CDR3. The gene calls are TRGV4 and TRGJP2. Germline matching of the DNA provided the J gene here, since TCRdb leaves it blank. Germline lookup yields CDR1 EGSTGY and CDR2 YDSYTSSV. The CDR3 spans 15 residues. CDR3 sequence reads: CATWDRRSSDWIKTF. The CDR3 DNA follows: TGCGCCACCTGGGATAGACGAAGTAGTGATTGGATCAAGACGTTT.

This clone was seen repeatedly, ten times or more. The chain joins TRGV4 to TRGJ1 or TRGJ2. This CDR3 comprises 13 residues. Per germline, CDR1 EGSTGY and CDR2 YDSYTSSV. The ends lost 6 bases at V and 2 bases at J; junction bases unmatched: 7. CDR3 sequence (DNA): TGTGCCACCTGGCGAAGTCATTATTATAAGAAACTCTTT. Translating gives CATWRSHYYKKLF.

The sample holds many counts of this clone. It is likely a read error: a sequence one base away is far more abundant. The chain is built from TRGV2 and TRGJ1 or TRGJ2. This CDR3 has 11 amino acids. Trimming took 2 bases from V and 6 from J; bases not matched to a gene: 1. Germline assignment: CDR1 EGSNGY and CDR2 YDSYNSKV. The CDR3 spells CATWDVYKKLF. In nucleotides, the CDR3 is TGTGCCACCTGGGACGTTTATAAGAAACTCTTT.

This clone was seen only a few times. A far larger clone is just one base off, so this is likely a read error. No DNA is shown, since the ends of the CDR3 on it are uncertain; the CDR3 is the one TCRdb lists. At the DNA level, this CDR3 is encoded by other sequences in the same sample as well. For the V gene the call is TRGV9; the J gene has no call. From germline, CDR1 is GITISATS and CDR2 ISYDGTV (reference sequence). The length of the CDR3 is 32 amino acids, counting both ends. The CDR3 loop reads CALWEVQGAARNSLAVEQHLLSQVSIGRIQHF.

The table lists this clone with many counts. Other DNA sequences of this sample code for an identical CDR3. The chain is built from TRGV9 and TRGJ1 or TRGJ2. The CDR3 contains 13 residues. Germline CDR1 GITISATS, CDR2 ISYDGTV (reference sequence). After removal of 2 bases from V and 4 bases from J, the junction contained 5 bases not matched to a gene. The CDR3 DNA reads TGTGCCTTGTGGGAGGCCCGGTATTATAAGAAACTCTTT. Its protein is CALWEARYYKKLF.

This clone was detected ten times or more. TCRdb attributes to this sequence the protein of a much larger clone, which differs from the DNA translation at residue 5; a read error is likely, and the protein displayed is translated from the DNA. This CDR3 is CATWTYWDKKLF. CDR3 in DNA: TGTGCCACCTGGACCTATTGGGATAAGAAACTCTTT. The rearrangement links TRGV4 to TRGJ1 or TRGJ2. The J gene was missing in TCRdb and was found by matching the end of the DNA to germline. This CDR3 has 12 residues. V dropped 6 bases and J dropped 8; count of bases not matched to a gene: 10. The germline V gene has CDR1 EGSTGY and CDR2 YDSYTSSV.

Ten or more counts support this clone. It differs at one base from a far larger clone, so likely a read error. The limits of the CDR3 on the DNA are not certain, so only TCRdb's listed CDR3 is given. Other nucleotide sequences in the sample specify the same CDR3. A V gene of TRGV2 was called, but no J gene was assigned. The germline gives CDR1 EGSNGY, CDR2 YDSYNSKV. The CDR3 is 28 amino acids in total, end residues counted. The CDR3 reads CATWDDRNSLAVEQHLLSQVSIGRIQHF.

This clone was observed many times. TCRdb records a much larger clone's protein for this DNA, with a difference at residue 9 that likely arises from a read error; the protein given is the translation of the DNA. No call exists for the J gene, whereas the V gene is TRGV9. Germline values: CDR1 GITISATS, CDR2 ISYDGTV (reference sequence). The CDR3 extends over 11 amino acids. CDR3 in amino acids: CALWEQYKELF. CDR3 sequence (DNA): TGTGCCTTGTGGGAACAATATAAGGAACTCTTT.

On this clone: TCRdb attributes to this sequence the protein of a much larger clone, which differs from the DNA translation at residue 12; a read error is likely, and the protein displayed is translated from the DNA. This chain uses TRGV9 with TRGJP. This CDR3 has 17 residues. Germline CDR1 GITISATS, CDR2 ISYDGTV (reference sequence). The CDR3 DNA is TGTGCCTTGTGGGAAGGAAAACAAGAGTTGGGCAACAAAATCAAGGTATTT. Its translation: CALWEGKQELGNKIKVF.

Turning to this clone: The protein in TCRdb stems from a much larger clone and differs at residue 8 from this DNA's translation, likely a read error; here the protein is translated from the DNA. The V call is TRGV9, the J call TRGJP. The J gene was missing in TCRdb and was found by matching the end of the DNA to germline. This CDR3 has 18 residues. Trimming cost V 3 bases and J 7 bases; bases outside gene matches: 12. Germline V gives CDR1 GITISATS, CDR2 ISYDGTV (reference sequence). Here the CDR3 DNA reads TGTGCCTTGTGGGAGCCCAGGAACCCGGAGTTGGGCAAAAAAATCAAGGTATTT. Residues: CALWEPRNPELGKKIKVF.

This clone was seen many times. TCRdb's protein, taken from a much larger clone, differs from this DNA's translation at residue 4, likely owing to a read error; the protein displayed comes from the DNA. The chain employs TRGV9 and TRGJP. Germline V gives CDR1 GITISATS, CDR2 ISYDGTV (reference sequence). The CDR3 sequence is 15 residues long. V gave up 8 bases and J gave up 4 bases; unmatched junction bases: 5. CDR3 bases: TGTGCCTTGTTGGACCAAGAGTTGGGCAAAAAAATCAAGGTATTT. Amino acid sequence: CALLDQELGKKIKVF.

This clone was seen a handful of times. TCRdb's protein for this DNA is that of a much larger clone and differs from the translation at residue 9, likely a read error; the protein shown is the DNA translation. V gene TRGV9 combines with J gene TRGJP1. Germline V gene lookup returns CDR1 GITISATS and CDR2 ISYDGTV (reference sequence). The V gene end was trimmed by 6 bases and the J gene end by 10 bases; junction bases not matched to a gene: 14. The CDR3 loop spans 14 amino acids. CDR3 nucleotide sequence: TGTGCCTTGTGGCCCATTACCCCCGTTTGGTTCAAGATATTT. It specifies CALWPITPVWFKIF.

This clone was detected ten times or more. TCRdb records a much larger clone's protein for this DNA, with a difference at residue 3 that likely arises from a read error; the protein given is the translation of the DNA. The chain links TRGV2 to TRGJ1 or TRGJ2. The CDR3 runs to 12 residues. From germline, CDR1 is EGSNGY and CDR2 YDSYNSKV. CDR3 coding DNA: TGTGCCGCCTGGGACGGGCATTATAAGAAACTCTTT. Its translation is CAAWDGHYKKLF.

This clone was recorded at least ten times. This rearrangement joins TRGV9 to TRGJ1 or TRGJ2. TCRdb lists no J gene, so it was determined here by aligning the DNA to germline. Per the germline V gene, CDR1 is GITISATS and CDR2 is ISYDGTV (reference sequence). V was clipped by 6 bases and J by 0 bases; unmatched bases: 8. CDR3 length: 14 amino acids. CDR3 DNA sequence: TGTGCCTTGTGGAGGGCCAAGAATTATTATAAGAAACTCTTT. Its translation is CALWRAKNYYKKLF.

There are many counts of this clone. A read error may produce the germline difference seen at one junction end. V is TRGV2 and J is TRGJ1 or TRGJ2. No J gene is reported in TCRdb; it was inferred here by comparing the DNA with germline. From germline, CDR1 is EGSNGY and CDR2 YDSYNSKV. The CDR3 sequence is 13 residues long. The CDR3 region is CATWDGPWYRKLF. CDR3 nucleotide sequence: TGTGCCACCTGGGACGGGCCGTGGTATAGGAAACTCTTT.